The clone carrying this T cell receptor (beta chain) occurred many times. The antigen is undetermined. This record comes from a study of T-cell reconstitution after alpha-beta-depleted transplantation in children. Regarding the study as a whole: Once a year had passed after transplant, T-cell counts and diversity came mostly from newly produced T cells. Certain patients had high TCRbeta diversity at day 60, and it came from recipient T cells and thymic progenitors that survived.

The V end lost 3 bases, the J end lost 4 bases, and 17 bases lay between the germline ends. Germline lookup yields CDR1 SGHRS and CDR2 YFSETQ. The CDR3 is 16 amino acids. Unique molecular identifiers were used in preparing the TCRbeta library. From the PCR reads, TCRdb called clonotypes with MiXCR, one entry per CDR3 protein. The table lists around 600,000 distinct CDR3 sequences, approximately 22% of them singletons, with approximately 14% in the top ten. The specimen was PBMCs, mostly from graft donor cells, collected 360 days after TCRalphabeta/CD19-depleted stem cell transplant. This clonotype was obtained from a boy in the first two years of life who had a stem cell transplant for acute myeloid leukemia, so the T cells may come from the graft donor. The V gene is TRBV5-1, the J gene TRBJ2-1; D perhaps matches TRBD1 (7 bases). The CDR3 loop is CASSSPAGQPYNEQFF. CDR3 in DNA: TGCGCCAGCAGCTCCCCTGCGGGACAGCCTTACAATGAGCAGTTCTTC.